This T cell receptor (beta chain) was recovered during a study of blood T cell repertoires in COVID-19. Study details: Acute-phase and convalescent COVID-19 samples originated in the United States, Italy and Spain. The analysed material was cDNA or gDNA that came from T cells, B-cell-depleted T cells, or PBMCs.

The junction had 3 bases not matched to a gene; V was cut back by 0 bases and J by 4 bases. CDR3 length: 16 residues. Looked up from germline, CDR1 is SGHRS and CDR2 is YFSETQ. The repertoire was sequenced with immunoSEQ multiplex PCR; TCRdb's copy has only in-frame clones and lacks some. The table lists 350,000 or so clones, approximately 82% of them singletons, with roughly 3% in the top ten. This clone showed up just once. The rearrangement uses TRBV5-1 and TRBJ2-2; 10 bases match TRBD1. Sequencing was performed on peripheral blood. This TCR derives from a man younger than 45 with active or convalescent COVID-19. CDR3 sequence (DNA): TGCGCCAGCAGCTTGGGGGACAGGGGAAGCACCGGGGAGCTGTTTTTT. Translation: CASSLGDRGSTGELFF.